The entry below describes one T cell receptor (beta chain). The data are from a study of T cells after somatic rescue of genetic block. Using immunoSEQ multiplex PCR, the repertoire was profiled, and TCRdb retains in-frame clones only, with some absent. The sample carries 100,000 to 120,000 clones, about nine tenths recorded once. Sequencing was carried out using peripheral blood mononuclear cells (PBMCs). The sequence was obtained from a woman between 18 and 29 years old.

The CDR3 sequence is CASSGPTQYF. The DNA for the CDR3 is TGTGCCAGTAGCGGTCCTACGCAGTATTTT. The chain joins TRBV19 to TRBJ2-3; D is unclear. This CDR3 has 10 amino acids. Germline V gene lookup returns CDR1 LNHDA and CDR2 SQIVND (reference sequence). The germline V and J ends were trimmed by 6 bases and 8 bases, with 6 bases remaining between them.